The 29 T cell receptor beta chains reported below all come from one sample, sequenced in a study of identical twins. TCRdb used MiXCR to reprocess the 5' RACE reads, holding one entry per CDR3 protein. The repertoire holds a few hundred thousand distinct CDR3 sequences, with about 12% as singletons. The sample was also reused in another study, on yellow fever vaccine responses in identical twins.

The sample taken for sequencing was CD8+ T cells sorted from blood. These receptors all come from a woman aged 18 to 35 in good health.

This clonotype was seen only a few times. The chain has TRBV9 and TRBJ2-5, with 8 bases fitting TRBD2. The CDR3 consists of 15 residues. After removal of 3 bases from V and 5 bases from J, the junction contained 9 bases not matched to a gene. Looked up from germline, CDR1 is SGDLS and CDR2 is YYNGEE. The CDR3 reads CASSDYGGAMETQYF. CDR3 in DNA: TGTGCCAGCAGCGATTACGGGGGGGCCATGGAGACCCAGTACTTC.

This clonotype was seen many times. This sequence joins TRBV7-9 and TRBJ1-1; maybe TRBD1 (6 bases). The germline gives CDR1 SEHNR, CDR2 FQNEAQ (reference sequence). V was clipped by 4 bases and J by 0 bases, with 12 bases between them. The CDR3 totals 15 residues. The CDR3 is CASSSNREMNTEAFF. The CDR3 bases are TGTGCCAGCAGCTCAAACAGGGAGATGAACACTGAAGCTTTCTTT. Full variable domain (missing parts from reference TRBV7-9 and TRBJ1-1): DTGVSQNPRHKITKRGQNVTFRCDPISEHNRLYWYRQTLGQGPEFLTYFQNEAQLEKSRLLSDRFSAERPKGSFSTLEIQRTEQGDSAMYLCASSSNREMNTEAFFGQGTRLTVV.

This clonotype was counted between two and nine times. The rearrangement links TRBV6-5 to TRBJ2-5; 8 nucleotides match TRBD1. Germline values: CDR1 MNHEY, CDR2 SVGAGI. V trimming: 0 bases; J trimming: 3 bases; junction bases outside the gene matches: 6. The CDR3 length is 16 residues. The CDR3 sequence is CASSYSNDRGEETQYF. The CDR3 coding sequence is TGTGCCAGCAGTTACTCTAACGACAGGGGAGAAGAGACCCAGTACTTC.

This clonotype has only a few counts. This chain connects TRBV15 to TRBJ1-6, with TRBD1 identical over 7 bases. The CDR3 has 14 residues. From germline, CDR1 is LNHNV and CDR2 YYDKDF (reference sequence). V gave up 2 bases and J gave up 7 bases; unmatched junction bases: 2. CDR3 amino acids: CATSRPGQNSPLHF. The CDR3 region has the DNA TGTGCCACCAGCAGACCGGGACAGAATTCACCCCTCCACTTT.

J is TRBJ1-1 and V is TRBV4-1, with D uncertain. V shed 2 bases and J shed 0 bases, with 13 bases lying between them. The CDR3 has 16 residues. Germline CDR1 and CDR2: MGHRA and YSYEKL. This chain's CDR3 is CASSQLAHILNTEAFF. The CDR3, as DNA: TGCGCCAGCAGCCAACTAGCCCACATCCTGAACACTGAAGCTTTCTTT.

This clonotype was counted only a few times. The chain recombines TRBV24-1 with TRBJ1-6; no clear D. Germline CDR1 and CDR2: KGHDR and SFDVKD. Trimming removed 4 bases at V and 13 bases at J, with 10 bases between. The CDR3 has 12 amino acids. The CDR3 DNA reads TGTGCCACCAGTGAAGGCCGTGGGCCCCTCCACTTT. This translates into CATSEGRGPLHF.

This chain connects TRBV7-8 to TRBJ1-1; D uncertain. The CDR3 spans 13 residues. The V gene's germline CDR1 is SGHVS and CDR2 FQNEAQ. The V end was cut by 2 bases, the J end by 3 bases, with 7 bases between. The CDR3 region is CASSLLIHTEAFF. CDR3 sequence (DNA): TGTGCCAGCAGCTTATTGATCCACACTGAAGCTTTCTTT.

The rearrangement uses TRBV6-1 and TRBJ1-2, with 7 bases identical to TRBD1. This CDR3 is 13 amino acids long. Trimming removed 6 bases from V and 8 bases from J; junction bases left unmatched: 9. Germline V CDR1 and CDR2: MNHNS, SASEGT. CDR3 nucleotides: TGTGCCAGCAGGGGACAGACGGGTCCAGGCTACACCTTC. It codes for CASRGQTGPGYTF.

The chain links TRBV19 to TRBJ2-7; 9 bases align to TRBD1. This CDR3 has 15 amino acids. In germline, CDR1 is LNHDA, CDR2 SQIVND (reference sequence). Trimming removed 1 base from V and 3 bases from J; junction bases left unmatched: 4. CDR3 in DNA: TGTGCCAGTAGTATAGGGGGGACAGGGAACTACGAGCAGTACTTC. Residues: CASSIGGTGNYEQYF.

V is TRBV2 and J is TRBJ2-3; D is unclear. The CDR3 extends over 18 amino acids. The V gene's germline CDR1 is SNHLY and CDR2 FYNNEI. Trimming took off 3 bases at V and 1 base at J, with 20 bases between the two ends. The CDR3 protein is CASSDVTLLATGTDTQYF. The CDR3 nucleotides are TGTGCCAGCAGTGACGTAACCCTTCTGGCAACGGGCACAGATACGCAGTATTTT.

There are a few counts of this clonotype. The V and J genes are TRBV28 and TRBJ2-3, with 13 bases matching TRBD2. CDR1 and CDR2 from the germline V gene are MDHEN and SYDVKM. Unmatched junction bases numbered 6, after V lost 6 bases and J lost 6 bases. CDR3 length: 15 amino acids. The CDR3 DNA reads TGTGCCAGCAGGAAAGGGACTAGCGGGACGGATACGCAGTATTTT. This gives the protein CASRKGTSGTDTQYF.

This clonotype showed up just a few times. The V call is TRBV28, the J call TRBJ2-1; 11 nucleotides line up with TRBD2. V trimming: 3 bases; J trimming: 4 bases; junction bases outside the gene matches: 8. Germline CDR1 and CDR2: MDHEN and SYDVKM. The CDR3 totals 17 residues. In nucleotides, the CDR3 is TGTGCCAGCAGTTTGGTCTTAGCGGGAGGGCCTTACAATGAGCAGTTCTTC. Translation gives CASSLVLAGGPYNEQFF.

This clonotype was seen more than once but under ten times. This chain uses TRBV10-3 with TRBJ2-5; a possible D gene is TRBD1 (5 bases). The ends were cut back, 10 bases at V and 4 bases at J, with 10 bases in the middle. Per the germline V gene, CDR1 is ENHRY and CDR2 is SYGVKD. The CDR3 covers 11 residues. CDR3 nucleotides: TGTGCCACCCAGGGCGGAGAGACCCAGTACTTC. As protein: CATQGGETQYF.

This clonotype was picked up many times. J is TRBJ1-1 and V is TRBV16; 9 bases are a match to TRBD1. The CDR3 covers 13 residues. The germline gives CDR1 KGHSY, CDR2 FQNENV. The trim removed 3 bases at V and 8 bases at J, leaving 4 bases unmatched. The DNA of the CDR3 is TGTGCCAGCAGCCAGCCGGGACAGGGAGAAGCTTTCTTT. Translated: CASSQPGQGEAFF. Together with reference TRBV16 and TRBJ1-1, the CDR3 gives the full variable domain: GEEVAQTPKHLVRGEGQKAKLYCAPIKGHSYVFWYQQVLKNEFKFLISFQNENVFDETGMPKERFSAKCLPNSPCSLEIQATKLEDSAVYFCASSQPGQGEAFFGQGTRLTVV.

This clonotype was counted many times. The chain employs TRBV29-1 and TRBJ2-7, with D possibly TRBD1 on 6 matching bases. CDR1 and CDR2 from the germline V gene are SQVTM and ANQGSEA. Between the trimmed V and J ends, which lost 1 base and 2 bases, there was a span of 12 bases. The CDR3 contains 14 residues. Written as DNA, the CDR3 is TGCAGCGTTGAAGTTCAGGACAGTACCTACGAGCAGTACTTC. It yields the protein CSVEVQDSTYEQYF.

The chain joins TRBV2 to TRBJ2-5; the match to TRBD1 covers 11 bases. The CDR3 runs 19 residues. J lost 3 bases, V lost 0 bases, and 12 bases had no gene match. Germline V CDR1 and CDR2: SNHLY, FYNNEI. The CDR3 DNA reads as TGTGCCAGCAGTGAAGCGCTAACGAGAGGGGACAGGGGGAAAGAGACCCAGTACTTC. Encoded protein: CASSEALTRGDRGKETQYF.

This chain connects TRBV5-5 to TRBJ2-1; TRBD2 agrees at 8 bases. This CDR3 has 15 residues. Per germline, CDR1 SGHKS and CDR2 YYEKEE (reference sequence). The V and J ends lost 5 bases and 4 bases, in that order; junction bases with no gene match: 8. For the CDR3, the DNA is TGTGCCAGCAGGATAACTAGCGGACGTTACAATGAGCAGTTCTTC. Translating it yields CASRITSGRYNEQFF.

Many counts were recorded for this clonotype. V and J are TRBV5-1 and TRBJ2-1, with a tentative D call TRBD1 (5 bases). Trimming removed 4 bases at V and 3 bases at J, with 11 bases between. This CDR3 is 14 amino acids long. Germline CDR1 is SGHRS and CDR2 is YFSETQ. CDR3 region: CASSPQGSYNEQFF. The CDR3 bases are TGCGCCAGCAGCCCCCAGGGCAGCTACAATGAGCAGTTCTTC. The full variable domain, its missing parts supplied by reference TRBV5-1 and TRBJ2-1, is KAGVTQTPRYLIKTRGQQVTLSCSPISGHRSVSWYQQTPGQGLQFLFEYFSETQRNKGNFPGRFSGRQFSNSRSEMNVSTLELGDSALYLCASSPQGSYNEQFFGPGTRLTVL.

The chain couples TRBV10-1 to TRBJ2-3; 7 nucleotides agree with TRBD2. V gave up 5 bases and J gave up 6 bases; unmatched junction bases: 8. Germline V CDR1 and CDR2: WNHNN, SYGVQD (reference sequence). This CDR3 contains 14 residues. CDR3 nucleotide sequence: TGCGCCAGCAGTTTGGCGGGAGTGATGGATACGCAGTATTTT. Amino acid sequence: CASSLAGVMDTQYF.

Only a few counts were recorded for this clonotype. The chain joins TRBV14 to TRBJ2-1; tentatively, D is TRBD1 (5 bases). CDR3 length: 15 amino acids. V was shortened by 4 bases and J by 0 bases, with 10 bases between the two germline ends. CDR1 is SGHDN and CDR2 is FVKESK in the germline V gene. CDR3 coding DNA: TGTGCCAGCAGCCCCAGACAGAGCTCCTACAATGAGCAGTTCTTC. As protein: CASSPRQSSYNEQFF.

The chain recombines TRBV13 with TRBJ2-3, with D hard to call. V gave up 7 bases and J gave up 1 base, with 6 bases separating them. The length of the CDR3 is 12 residues. CDR1 PRHDT and CDR2 FYEKMQ come from the germline V gene (reference sequence). CDR3 sequence: CASTSGTDTQYF. The DNA of the CDR3 is TGTGCCAGCACAAGCGGCACAGATACGCAGTATTTT.

The chain carries TRBV29-1 and TRBJ2-5, with TRBD2 identical over 7 bases. V lost 5 bases and J lost 5; bases outside the gene matches: 5. CDR1 and CDR2 (germline): SQVTM, ANQGSEA. The CDR3 sequence is 12 residues long. CDR3 region: CSVSLGGETQYF. As DNA, the CDR3 is TGCAGCGTTTCCTTGGGGGGGGAGACCCAGTACTTC.

The sample holds a few counts of this clonotype. The chain carries TRBV20-1 and TRBJ2-3; TRBD2 is a possible D gene (6 bases). The CDR3 covers 13 residues. Germline V CDR1 and CDR2: DFQATT, SNEGSKA (reference sequence). The V and J ends lost 5 bases and 7 bases respectively, with 16 bases between them. Here the CDR3 DNA reads TGCAGTGCTCGTGTAGCGGAGGATTATACGCAGTATTTT. This translates into CSARVAEDYTQYF.

The CDR3 loop is CASSESRGVSEQYV. DNA of the CDR3: TGCGCCAGCAGTGAGTCCCGGGGGGTATCGGAGCAGTACGTC. The genes are TRBV10-2 and TRBJ2-7; 7 positions agree with TRBD2. Germline V gene data show CDR1 as WSHSY and CDR2 as SAAADI. V lost 0 bases to trimming and J lost 7 bases; unmatched junction nucleotides: 6. The CDR3 spans 14 residues.

The V gene is TRBV24-1, the J gene TRBJ2-1, with 7 bases identical to TRBD2. This CDR3 has 16 amino acids. The germline V gene has CDR1 KGHDR and CDR2 SFDVKD. The V gene end was trimmed by 0 bases and the J gene end by 5 bases; junction bases not matched to a gene: 6. The CDR3 reads CATSDLAGVLHNEQFF. CDR3 in DNA: TGTGCCACCAGTGATTTGGCGGGGGTTCTTCACAATGAGCAGTTCTTC.

The rearrangement joins TRBV28 to TRBJ1-2, with 11 bases that match TRBD1. The CDR3 is 17 residues long. Germline lookup yields CDR1 MDHEN and CDR2 SYDVKM. V lost 5 bases, J lost 4 bases, and 12 bases stayed unmatched. The CDR3 protein is CASSPRRTGGGPYGYTF. In nucleotides, the CDR3 is TGTGCCAGCAGTCCTCGAAGGACAGGGGGCGGACCCTATGGCTACACCTTC.

The genes are TRBV28 and TRBJ1-5, with D tentatively TRBD1 (5 bases). Germline assignment: CDR1 MDHEN and CDR2 SYDVKM. Deletions cut 8 bases from V and 0 bases from J, with 14 bases between. The CDR3 runs to 15 residues. CDR3 coding DNA: TGTGCCAGCGCCGTGACAGTAAATAGCAATCAGCCCCAGCATTTT. Its protein product is CASAVTVNSNQPQHF.

This clonotype occurred once. The V and J genes are TRBV2 and TRBJ1-1; D not certain. Trimming left V 9 bases short and J 0 bases short, with 8 bases between. The CDR3 has 12 amino acids. Germline V gives CDR1 SNHLY, CDR2 FYNNEI. The CDR3 sequence is CARTEMNTEAFF. DNA of the CDR3: TGTGCCAGGACCGAAATGAACACTGAAGCTTTCTTT.

The V call is TRBV27, the J call TRBJ2-1; weak D call: TRBD1 (6 bases). Germline V gene data show CDR1 as MNHEY and CDR2 as SMNVEV (reference sequence). V dropped 10 bases and J dropped 0 bases, with 25 bases sitting between them. This CDR3 has 18 residues. The DNA of the CDR3 is TGTGCCACCCGGGACACTCTGGGCTGGGGAGACTCCTACAATGAGCAGTTCTTC. This translates into CATRDTLGWGDSYNEQFF.